A single sample gave rise to the 19 T cell receptor beta chains below, sequenced in a study of T cell responses to AZD1222 COVID-19 vaccine. Libraries were prepared by immunoSEQ multiplex PCR; TCRdb keeps only in-frame clonotypes and omits some of them. The data contain about 150,000 clones, roughly 90% of them seen just once; the ten biggest clones take up about 1.4%. This material consisted of peripheral blood, taken 28 days after the second AZD1222 dose. These TCRs come from an adult who received the AZD1222 COVID-19 vaccine.

The chain carries TRBV7-9 and TRBJ2-5; 8 nucleotides align to TRBD1. Germline V gene sequence: CDR1 SEHNR, CDR2 FQNEAQ (reference sequence). With 4 bases clipped from V and 5 bases from J, the junction kept 9 bases outside the gene matches. The CDR3 totals 15 residues. CDR3 in amino acids: CASSYTGGFGETQYF. CDR3 sequence (DNA): TGTGCCAGCAGCTATACAGGGGGATTCGGGGAGACCCAGTACTTC.

The V and J genes are TRBV28 and TRBJ1-2, with 9 bases lining up with TRBD1. CDR1 is MDHEN, CDR2 SYDVKM, per germline. This CDR3 comprises 14 residues. V dropped 10 bases and J dropped 4; count of bases not matched to a gene: 10. CDR3 protein: CATKGDRALYGYTF. The CDR3 coding sequence is TGTGCCACCAAAGGGGACAGGGCCCTCTATGGCTACACCTTC.

The gene calls are TRBV3-1 (or the pseudogene TRBV3-2) and TRBJ2-2; 8 nucleotides match TRBD2. CDR3 length equals 16 residues. The germline gives CDR1 LGHDT, CDR2 YNNKEL (reference sequence). Trimming cost V 4 bases and J 0 bases; bases outside gene matches: 4. CDR3 in amino acids: CASSLPGGANTGELFF. As DNA, the CDR3 is TGTGCCAGCAGCCTCCCGGGGGGGGCGAACACCGGGGAGCTGTTTTTT.

The chain combines TRBV5-5 with TRBJ1-6, with TRBD1 as a possible D gene (5 bases). Germline CDR1 reads SGHKS; CDR2 reads YYEKEE (reference sequence). The CDR3 spans 15 residues. With 4 bases removed from V and 9 bases from J, the gap between germline ends came to 17 bases. CDR3 nucleotide sequence: TGTGCCAGCAGCCTCAGGTCGGGGGGGAGTTCACCCCTCCACTTT. Amino acids: CASSLRSGGSSPLHF.

As to this clone: Other DNA sequences in this sample translate to the same CDR3. The rearrangement joins TRBV7-3 to TRBJ1-1; maybe TRBD1 (5 bases). CDR3 length equals 14 residues. Looked up from germline, CDR1 is SGHTA and CDR2 is FQGTGA. V shed 5 bases and J shed 1 base, with 11 bases lying between them. The CDR3 region is CASSPGGSNTEAFF. In DNA form, the CDR3 reads TGTGCCAGCAGCCCCGGGGGGTCGAACACTGAAGCTTTCTTT.

The DNA of the CDR3 is TGTGCCAGCAGCCCGTCAGGGGGTGTCAATGAGCAGTTCTTC. This translates into CASSPSGGVNEQFF. The chain employs TRBV7-2 and TRBJ2-1, with 7 positions matching TRBD1. The CDR3 spans 14 residues. J was trimmed by 6 bases and V by 5 bases; bases with no gene match: 7. Germline V gene lookup returns CDR1 SGHTA and CDR2 FQGNSA.

J is TRBJ1-6 and V is TRBV28; a possible D gene is TRBD1 (5 bases). CDR1 MDHEN and CDR2 SYDVKM come from the germline V gene. This CDR3 is 14 amino acids long. V was cut by 2 bases and J by 6 bases, with 8 bases left in between. The CDR3 DNA is TGTGCCAGCAGTTTAGTCCAGGGTAATTCACCCCTCCACTTT. Protein: CASSLVQGNSPLHF.

The chain couples TRBV5-1 to TRBJ2-1; 8 nucleotides line up with TRBD2. Germline assignment: CDR1 SGHRS and CDR2 YFSETQ. This CDR3 has 16 amino acids. V gave up 1 base and J gave up 7 bases; unmatched junction bases: 10. The CDR3 here is CASSLFAGGLWNEQFF. In DNA, the CDR3 is TGCGCCAGCAGCTTGTTTGCGGGGGGCCTGTGGAATGAGCAGTTCTTC.

The genes are TRBV5-4 and TRBJ1-2; no firm D call. There are 14 residues in the CDR3. V was cut by 0 bases and J by 4 bases, with 10 bases left in between. Germline-derived CDR1 and CDR2 are SGHNT and YYREEE (reference sequence). In nucleotides, the CDR3 is TGTGCCAGCAGCTTGGGGGCTCAGAGCTATGGCTACACCTTC. Residues: CASSLGAQSYGYTF.

The chain links TRBV5-1 to TRBJ2-4; maybe TRBD2 (6 bases). CDR1 and CDR2 (germline): SGHRS, YFSETQ. The CDR3 is made up of 15 amino acids. The germline V and J ends were trimmed by 0 bases and 3 bases, with 10 bases remaining between them. The CDR3 DNA reads TGCGCCAGCAGCTTGGCCCCCGGGGGCAAAAACATTCAGTACTTC. Residues: CASSLAPGGKNIQYF.

The rearrangement links TRBV18 to TRBJ2-3; D unresolved. CDR1 is KGHSH and CDR2 is LQKENI in the germline V gene. Trimming removed 2 bases from V and 3 bases from J, with 3 bases in between. This CDR3 contains 12 residues. The CDR3 sequence: CASSPETDTQYF. The DNA for the CDR3 is TGTGCCAGCTCACCAGAGACAGATACGCAGTATTTT.

The chain employs TRBV18 and TRBJ2-1; 8 positions match TRBD2. There are 16 residues in the CDR3. Germline V gives CDR1 KGHSH, CDR2 LQKENI. Trimming removed 6 bases from V and 1 base from J; junction bases left unmatched: 8. CDR3 DNA: TGTGCCAGCTCGACCAGGGGACTAGGGTCCTACAATGAGCAGTTCTTC. The encoded protein is CASSTRGLGSYNEQFF.

The J gene is TRBJ2-1, the V gene TRBV9; 10 bases agree with TRBD2. From germline, CDR1 is SGDLS and CDR2 YYNGEE. This CDR3 contains 17 residues. Trimming at V came to 3 bases and at J to 0 bases, leaving 6 bases not matched to a gene. The CDR3 region is CASSAGLAESSYNEQFF. Written as DNA, the CDR3 is TGTGCCAGCAGCGCAGGACTAGCGGAGAGCTCCTACAATGAGCAGTTCTTC.

This clone has only one observation. The chain recombines TRBV6-1 with TRBJ2-7; D unclear. There are 17 residues in the CDR3. CDR1 MNHNS and CDR2 SASEGT come from the germline V gene. Trimming removed 3 bases from V and 3 bases from J, with 21 bases in between. As DNA, the CDR3 is TGTGCCAGCAGTGAGCCCACCAGGACGGAAGATCGCTACGAGCAGTACTTC. Amino acid sequence: CASSEPTRTEDRYEQYF.

The chain uses TRBV30 and TRBJ2-7; TRBD1 is a possible D gene (7 bases). This CDR3 is built from 12 residues. Trimming left V 3 bases short and J 13 bases short, with 19 bases between. Germline CDR1 is GTSNPN and CDR2 is SVGIG (reference sequence). DNA for the CDR3: TGTGCCTGGAGCCGCGGGACAGTAGCTTCTTACTTC. It translates to CAWSRGTVASYF.

The rearrangement links TRBV11-2 to TRBJ2-1; tentative D call: TRBD1 (6 bases). This CDR3 contains 14 residues. Germline CDR1 is SGHAT and CDR2 is FQNNGV. Deletions cut 7 bases from V and 5 bases from J, with 15 bases between. CDR3 loop: CASTRSRGNNEQFF. CDR3 in DNA: TGTGCCAGCACCCGGTCTAGGGGGAACAATGAGCAGTTCTTC.

This chain connects TRBV25-1 to TRBJ2-5; 15 bases are a match to TRBD2. The germline V gene has CDR1 MGHDK and CDR2 SYGVNS. This CDR3 comprises 16 residues. With 8 bases clipped from V and 7 bases from J, the junction kept 11 bases outside the gene matches. The CDR3 here is CASGLAGGDFRATQYF. In DNA, the CDR3 is TGTGCCAGCGGACTAGCGGGGGGGGACTTTAGGGCGACCCAGTACTTC.

The chain is built from TRBV28 and TRBJ1-1; 7 nucleotides line up with TRBD1. V gave up 5 bases and J gave up 1 base; unmatched junction bases: 4. There are 14 residues in the CDR3. Germline CDR1 MDHEN, CDR2 SYDVKM. In DNA, the CDR3 is TGTGCCAGCAGTCCCCGGACAGGGAACACTGAAGCTTTCTTT. It is translated as CASSPRTGNTEAFF.

The chain uses TRBV11-2 and TRBJ1-1, with D possibly TRBD1 on 6 matching bases. The CDR3 contains 15 residues. The germline gives CDR1 SGHAT, CDR2 FQNNGV. The V end lost 4 bases, the J end lost 2 bases, and 14 bases lay between the germline ends. In DNA, the CDR3 is TGTGCCAGCAGCTCGGCAGGGGCTTCAAACACTGAAGCTTTCTTT. Amino acid sequence: CASSSAGASNTEAFF.